Below are 9 T cell receptor beta chains sequenced from a single sample in a study of T cells in Graves' hyperthyroidism and ophthalmopathy. RNA transcripts served as the template for amplifying TCR beta CDR3 regions. The TCR CDR3 was amplified in a first-round RT-PCR using the HTBI primer set. TCRdb re-called the multiplex PCR reads through MiXCR, storing one row per CDR3 protein. The data show a few hundred thousand distinct CDR3 sequences, about 20% seen once. The material sequenced was blood. The receptors originated from a man between 18 and 29 years old with Graves' hyperthyroidism.

In this sample, this clonotype turned up many times. This chain connects TRBV12-3 or TRBV12-4 to TRBJ2-7; no firm D call. V was shortened by 4 bases and J by 7 bases, with 8 bases between the two germline ends. The CDR3 extends over 11 amino acids. The CDR3 sequence is CASSSIQEQYF. The CDR3 DNA is TGTGCCAGCAGTTCAATACAGGAGCAGTACTTC.

This clonotype occurred a few times. The J gene is TRBJ2-7, the V gene TRBV28, with a weak D call TRBD1 (6 bases). The CDR3 loop spans 14 amino acids. With 5 bases removed from V and 3 bases from J, the gap between germline ends came to 14 bases. Germline V CDR1 and CDR2: MDHEN, SYDVKM. The CDR3 spells CASSRAGTLYEQYF. CDR3 nucleotides: TGTGCCAGCAGTAGAGCCGGGACACTCTACGAGCAGTACTTC.

The V gene is TRBV11-3, the J gene TRBJ2-4; TRBD1 aligns across 12 bases. CDR3 length: 18 residues. The V gene end was trimmed by 4 bases and the J gene end by 0 bases; junction bases not matched to a gene: 7. The germline gives CDR1 SGHNT, CDR2 YENEEA. CDR3: CASSYPGQGAGAKNIQYF. CDR3 DNA sequence: TGTGCCAGCAGCTATCCGGGACAGGGGGCTGGAGCCAAAAACATTCAGTACTTC.

This clonotype was recorded many times. J is TRBJ1-2 and V is TRBV12-3 or TRBV12-4, with D tentatively TRBD1 (6 bases). V lost 2 bases and J 7 bases, leaving 8 bases between the germline ends. The CDR3 is 12 amino acids. CDR3 residues: CASSLSGAGYTF. The CDR3, as DNA: TGTGCCAGCAGTTTATCGGGGGCTGGCTACACCTTC.

This clonotype was counted ten times or more. V and J are TRBV7-9 and TRBJ2-3, with TRBD2 as a possible D gene (5 bases). Trimming removed 7 bases at V and 3 bases at J, with 17 bases between. The CDR3 loop spans 15 amino acids. Germline CDR1 SEHNR, CDR2 FQNEAQ (reference sequence). The CDR3 sequence is CASTLPGVGTDTQYF. CDR3 DNA: TGTGCCAGCACCCTCCCCGGGGTTGGTACAGATACGCAGTATTTT.

This clonotype was detected many times. V usage is TRBV6-5 and J usage is TRBJ1-5; the D gene is possibly TRBD1 (6 bases). Germline CDR1 MNHEY, CDR2 SVGAGI. This CDR3 is built from 16 residues. V was trimmed by 2 bases and J by 4 bases, leaving 15 bases between them. CDR3 in amino acids: CASSYGPGGLNQPQHF. CDR3 sequence (DNA): TGTGCCAGCAGTTACGGCCCCGGGGGCCTAAATCAGCCCCAGCATTTT.

This clonotype has a handful of counts. The CDR3 nucleotides are TGTGCCAGCAGGTGGCGGGGGACTTTTAGCTATGGCTACACCTTC. This translates into CASRWRGTFSYGYTF. This rearrangement joins TRBV6-1 to TRBJ1-2; weak D call: TRBD1 (5 bases). CDR3 length equals 15 residues. Germline CDR1 and CDR2: MNHNS and SASEGT. V lost 6 bases to trimming and J lost 4 bases, with 18 bases between them.

This clonotype was recorded at least ten times. V gene TRBV12-3 or TRBV12-4 combines with J gene TRBJ2-7, with a weak D call TRBD2 (6 bases). The V end lost 9 bases, the J end lost 3 bases, and 18 bases lay between the germline ends. The CDR3 covers 14 residues. DNA of the CDR3: TGTGCCAGTCGCGGAGGGACTCAAGACTACGAGCAGTACTTC. Amino acid sequence: CASRGGTQDYEQYF.

This clonotype has more than one count but fewer than ten. The V and J genes are TRBV19 and TRBJ1-5; no reliable D call. This CDR3 is built from 16 residues. V shed 3 bases and J shed 6 bases, with 18 bases lying between them. Germline values: CDR1 LNHDA, CDR2 SQIVND (reference sequence). In DNA form, the CDR3 reads TGTGCCAGTAGTATGGAGATTCGGCAGTATCCTCAGCCCCAGCATTTT. Residues: CASSMEIRQYPQPQHF. The full variable domain, completed using reference TRBV19 and TRBJ1-5, is DGGITQSPKYLFRKEGQNVTLSCEQNLNHDAMYWYRQDPGQGLRLIYYSQIVNDFQKGDIAEGYSVSREKKESFPLTVTSAQKNPTAFYLCASSMEIRQYPQPQHFGDGTRLSIL.